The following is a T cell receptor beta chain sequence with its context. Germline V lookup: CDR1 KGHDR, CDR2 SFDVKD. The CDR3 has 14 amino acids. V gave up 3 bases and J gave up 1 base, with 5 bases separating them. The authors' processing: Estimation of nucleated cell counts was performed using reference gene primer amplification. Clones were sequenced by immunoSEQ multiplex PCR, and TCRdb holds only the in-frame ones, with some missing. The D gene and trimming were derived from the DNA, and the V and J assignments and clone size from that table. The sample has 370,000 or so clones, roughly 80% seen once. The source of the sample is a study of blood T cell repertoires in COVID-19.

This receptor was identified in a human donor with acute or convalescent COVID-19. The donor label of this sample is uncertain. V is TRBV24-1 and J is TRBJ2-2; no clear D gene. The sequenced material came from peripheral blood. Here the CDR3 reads CATSDRVNTGELFF. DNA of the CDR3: TGTGCCACCAGTGATCGAGTGAACACCGGGGAGCTGTTTTTT.